Below are 20 T cell receptor beta chains sequenced from a single sample in a study of blood T cell repertoires in COVID-19. The data were produced by immunoSEQ multiplex PCR, yet TCRdb's version contains in-frame clones alone and is incomplete. The data contain some 120,000 clones, 70% to 85% of them singletons. The material sequenced was peripheral blood. These receptors all stem from a man between 65 and 85 years old with active or convalescent COVID-19.

This CDR3 is CASSQEGGGAMETQYF. Here the CDR3 DNA reads TGCGCCAGCAGCCAAGAGGGCGGGGGGGCGATGGAGACCCAGTACTTC. The rearrangement uses TRBV4-3 and TRBJ2-5; 9 nucleotides align to TRBD2. There are 16 residues in the CDR3. The germline V gene encodes CDR1 LGHNA and CDR2 YSLEER. V gave up 0 bases and J gave up 5 bases; unmatched junction bases: 7.

V is TRBV10-2 and J is TRBJ2-2, with 7 bases lining up with TRBD1. Germline assignment: CDR1 WSHSY and CDR2 SAAADI. The CDR3 loop spans 14 amino acids. Trimming cost V 6 bases and J 4 bases; bases outside gene matches: 5. The CDR3 DNA sequence: TGCGCCAGCAGAGAGACAGGGATCACCGGGGAGCTGTTTTTT. Translating gives CASRETGITGELFF.

With regard to this clone: Other DNA variants within this sample encode the same CDR3. The chain combines TRBV28 with TRBJ1-2; D unclear. V was cut by 6 bases and J by 2 bases, with 7 bases left in between. Per germline, CDR1 MDHEN and CDR2 SYDVKM. The CDR3 consists of 12 residues. The CDR3 is CASSRANYGYTF. The DNA of the CDR3 is TGTGCCAGCAGCCGAGCAAACTATGGCTACACCTTC.

This chain joins TRBV6-5 and TRBJ2-7; TRBD1 matches 7 bases. V shed 6 bases, J shed 0 bases, and the junction held 5 bases outside the gene matches. The germline V gene encodes CDR1 MNHEY and CDR2 SVGAGI. The CDR3 runs to 14 residues. CDR3 sequence (DNA): TGTGCCAGCAGCACCAACAGGGGCTCCTACGAGCAGTACTTC. This translates into CASSTNRGSYEQYF.

This chain uses TRBV18 with TRBJ1-1; perhaps TRBD1 as D (6 bases). CDR1 is KGHSH and CDR2 is LQKENI in the germline V gene. V was clipped by 3 bases and J by 5 bases, with 16 bases between them. This CDR3 contains 15 residues. In nucleotides, the CDR3 is TGTGCCAGCTCACCCCCCCTAGCAGGGGTGACTGAAGCTTTCTTT. Amino acids: CASSPPLAGVTEAFF.

V gene TRBV7-2 combines with J gene TRBJ2-7; TRBD2 might be the D (6 bases). V was cut by 2 bases and J by 3 bases, with 11 bases left in between. The CDR3 covers 14 residues. Germline V gene data show CDR1 as SGHTA and CDR2 as FQGNSA. CDR3 amino acids: CASSLTAGIYEQYF. CDR3 DNA: TGTGCCAGCAGCTTAACGGCGGGGATCTACGAGCAGTACTTC.

The CDR3 sequence: CASSQNLAGREQYF. The DNA for the CDR3 is TGCGCCAGCAGCCAAAACCTAGCGGGAAGGGAGCAGTACTTC. This chain joins TRBV4-3 and TRBJ2-7, with TRBD2 matching over 9 bases. This CDR3 has 14 residues. V was clipped by 2 bases and J by 7 bases; unmatched bases: 6. Germline V CDR1 and CDR2: LGHNA, YSLEER.

The J gene is TRBJ1-1, the V gene TRBV10-3; 7 bases map to TRBD1. The CDR3 is made up of 15 amino acids. V lost 3 bases, J lost 1 base, and 5 bases stayed unmatched. In germline, CDR1 is ENHRY, CDR2 SYGVKD. The CDR3 sequence: CAISEQGLGNTEAFF. As DNA, the CDR3 is TGTGCCATCAGTGAACAGGGGTTGGGGAACACTGAAGCTTTCTTT.

The genes are TRBV4-2 and TRBJ1-5; a weak D match, TRBD1 (5 bases). Germline V gene lookup returns CDR1 LGHNA and CDR2 YNFKEQ. The CDR3 is made up of 16 amino acids. Deletions cut 0 bases from V and 1 base from J, with 10 bases between. In DNA, the CDR3 is TGTGCCAGCAGCCAAGAATGGGGGGGGAGCAATCAGCCCCAGCATTTT. This encodes CASSQEWGGSNQPQHF.

The chain employs TRBV25-1 and TRBJ1-2; D possibly corresponds to TRBD1 (6 bases). The CDR3 is 15 residues long. CDR1 and CDR2 from the germline V gene are MGHDK and SYGVNS. The ends were cut back, 3 bases at V and 4 bases at J, with 15 bases in the middle. The CDR3 loop is CASSDDRSTGYGYTF. The CDR3 bases are TGTGCCAGCAGTGACGACAGGAGCACTGGCTATGGCTACACCTTC.

This clone was seen just once. In nucleotides, the CDR3 is TGCAGCGCGGACAGGGATAACACTGAAGCTTTCTTT. Translating gives CSADRDNTEAFF. The V gene is TRBV29-1, the J gene TRBJ1-1; TRBD1 aligns across 8 bases. V shed 7 bases and J 2 bases; nucleotides not matched to a gene: 3. Germline loops: CDR1 SQVTM, CDR2 ANQGSEA. This CDR3 region has 12 residues.

The chain uses TRBV5-1 and TRBJ2-7, with 8 bases fitting TRBD1. CDR3 length equals 15 residues. J gave up 4 bases and V 2 bases, and 8 bases lay outside the gene matches. The germline gives CDR1 SGHRS, CDR2 YFSETQ. CDR3 sequence (DNA): TGCGCCAGCAGCTTTGACAGGGGCCCTTCTTACGAGCAGTACTTC. This codes for CASSFDRGPSYEQYF.

This clone has just a few counts. This rearrangement joins TRBV28 to TRBJ2-2; 8 bases map to TRBD1. CDR1 is MDHEN and CDR2 is SYDVKM in the germline V gene. J lost 7 bases, V lost 1 base, and 5 bases had no gene match. The CDR3 length is 15 residues. DNA of the CDR3: TGTGCCAGCAGTTTATCAGGACAGGGACACGGGGAGCTGTTTTTT. It specifies CASSLSGQGHGELFF.

The J gene is TRBJ2-7, the V gene TRBV5-1; 12 bases are a match to TRBD1. The CDR3 runs 15 residues. CDR1 SGHRS and CDR2 YFSETQ come from the germline V gene. The V and J ends lost 4 bases and 10 bases, in that order; junction bases with no gene match: 12. The chain's CDR3 is CASSAGPTGTGGQYF. The CDR3 DNA reads as TGCGCCAGCAGCGCCGGTCCCACCGGGACAGGGGGCCAGTACTTC.

V and J are TRBV5-1 and TRBJ2-5, with D possibly matching TRBD2 (6 bases). The CDR3 extends over 15 amino acids. With 0 bases removed from V and 5 bases from J, the gap between germline ends came to 14 bases. In germline, CDR1 is SGHRS, CDR2 YFSETQ. CDR3 DNA sequence: TGCGCCAGCAGCTTGGACGGAGGGCCGGGGGAGACCCAGTACTTC. Translated, it gives CASSLDGGPGETQYF.

V is TRBV3-1 (or the pseudogene TRBV3-2) and J is TRBJ2-7, with a weak D call TRBD1 (5 bases). This CDR3 spans 16 amino acids. The V gene's germline CDR1 is LGHDT and CDR2 YNNKEL (reference sequence). Trimming pared 0 bases from V and 8 bases from J, leaving 20 bases between. CDR3 DNA: TGTGCCAGCAGCCAAGATTGGGGCCATCCGACCGGAAAGCAGTACTTC. Residues: CASSQDWGHPTGKQYF.

The chain joins TRBV7-2 to TRBJ2-5, with 11 bases aligning to TRBD1. Germline values: CDR1 SGHTA, CDR2 FQGNSA. The V gene end was trimmed by 4 bases and the J gene end by 5 bases; junction bases not matched to a gene: 6. This CDR3 is built from 15 residues. CDR3 loop: CASSYGTGGQETQYF. The DNA for the CDR3 is TGTGCCAGCAGCTATGGGACAGGGGGTCAGGAGACCCAGTACTTC.

This sequence joins TRBV7-8 and TRBJ1-5, with unresolved D. The CDR3 contains 16 residues. V was shortened by 5 bases and J by 7 bases, with 21 bases between the two germline ends. CDR1 SGHVS and CDR2 FQNEAQ come from the germline V gene. CDR3 sequence (DNA): TGTGCCAGCAGCGCCCGGGAGCTCCTCCGTGGCCAGCCCCAGCATTTT. Translated: CASSARELLRGQPQHF.

V and J are TRBV9 and TRBJ1-2; D unresolved. V shed 0 bases and J shed 4 bases, with 10 bases lying between them. Germline CDR1 and CDR2: SGDLS and YYNGEE. This CDR3 contains 14 residues. CDR3 region: CASSVGEGSYGYTF. The CDR3 DNA reads TGTGCCAGCAGCGTAGGAGAGGGAAGCTATGGCTACACCTTC.

There are a few counts of this clone. This rearrangement joins TRBV28 to TRBJ1-5; 8 bases line up with TRBD1. This CDR3 comprises 14 residues. The junction had 5 bases not matched to a gene; V was cut back by 6 bases and J by 4 bases. The germline V gene encodes CDR1 MDHEN and CDR2 SYDVKM. The CDR3: CASRPGQGNQPQHF. DNA of the CDR3: TGTGCCAGCAGACCCGGACAGGGTAATCAGCCCCAGCATTTT.